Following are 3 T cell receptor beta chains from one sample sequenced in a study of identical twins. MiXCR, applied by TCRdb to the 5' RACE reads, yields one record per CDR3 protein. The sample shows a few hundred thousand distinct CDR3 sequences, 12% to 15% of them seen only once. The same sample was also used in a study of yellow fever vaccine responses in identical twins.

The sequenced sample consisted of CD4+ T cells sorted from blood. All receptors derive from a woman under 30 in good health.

This CDR3 reads CSTTGGVSTGELFF. The CDR3 DNA reads as TGCAGCACGACAGGGGGCGTGAGCACCGGGGAGCTGTTTTTT. The chain joins TRBV29-1 to TRBJ2-2; TRBD1 aligns across 10 bases. Trimming at V came to 8 bases and at J to 4 bases, leaving 7 bases not matched to a gene. Germline V gives CDR1 SQVTM, CDR2 ANQGSEA. This CDR3 has 14 residues.

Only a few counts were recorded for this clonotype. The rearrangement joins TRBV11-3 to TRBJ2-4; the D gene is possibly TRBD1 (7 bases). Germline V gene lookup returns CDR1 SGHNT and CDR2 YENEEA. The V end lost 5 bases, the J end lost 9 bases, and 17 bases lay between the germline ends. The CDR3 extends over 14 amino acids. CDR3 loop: CASSPGGSLGIQYF. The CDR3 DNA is TGTGCCAGCAGCCCAGGGGGGTCCCTGGGCATTCAGTACTTC.

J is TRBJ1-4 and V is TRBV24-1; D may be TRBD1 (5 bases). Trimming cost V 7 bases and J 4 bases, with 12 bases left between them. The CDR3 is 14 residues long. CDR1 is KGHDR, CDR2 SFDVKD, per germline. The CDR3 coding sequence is TGTGCCACCAGGGCAGCGGGGGATAATGAAAAACTGTTTTTT. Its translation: CATRAAGDNEKLFF.